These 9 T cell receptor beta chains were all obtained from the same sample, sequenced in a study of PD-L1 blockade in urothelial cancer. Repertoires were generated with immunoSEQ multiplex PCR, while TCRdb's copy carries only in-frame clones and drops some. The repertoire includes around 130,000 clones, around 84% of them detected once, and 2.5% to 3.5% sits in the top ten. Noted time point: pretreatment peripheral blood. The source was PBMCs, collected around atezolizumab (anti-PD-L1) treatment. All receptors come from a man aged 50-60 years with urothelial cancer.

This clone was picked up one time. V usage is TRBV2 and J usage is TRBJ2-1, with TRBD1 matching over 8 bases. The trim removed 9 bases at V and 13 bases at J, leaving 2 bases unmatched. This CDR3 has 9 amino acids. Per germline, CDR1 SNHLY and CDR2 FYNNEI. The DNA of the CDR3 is TGTGCCAGTGGACAGGGACAGTTCTTC. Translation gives CASGQGQFF.

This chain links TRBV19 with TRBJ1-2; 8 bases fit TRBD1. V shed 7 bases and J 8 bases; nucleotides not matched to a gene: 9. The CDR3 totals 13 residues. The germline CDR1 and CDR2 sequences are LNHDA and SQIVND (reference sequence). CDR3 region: CASTADRDFGYTF. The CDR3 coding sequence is TGTGCCAGTACCGCGGACAGGGACTTCGGCTACACCTTC.

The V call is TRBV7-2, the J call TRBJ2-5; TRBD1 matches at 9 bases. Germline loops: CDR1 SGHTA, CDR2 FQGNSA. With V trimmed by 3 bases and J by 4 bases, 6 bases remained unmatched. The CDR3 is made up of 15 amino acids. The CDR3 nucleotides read TGTGCCAGCAGCTTCAGGACAGGGGCTCGAGAGACCCAGTACTTC. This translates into CASSFRTGARETQYF.

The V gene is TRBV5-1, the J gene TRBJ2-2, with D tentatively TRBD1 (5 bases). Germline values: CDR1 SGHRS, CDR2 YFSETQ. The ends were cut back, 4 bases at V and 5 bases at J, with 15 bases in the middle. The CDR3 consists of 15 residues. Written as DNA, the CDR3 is TGCGCCAGCAGCCCCCTCCAAACAGGAACCGGGGAGCTGTTTTTT. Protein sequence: CASSPLQTGTGELFF.

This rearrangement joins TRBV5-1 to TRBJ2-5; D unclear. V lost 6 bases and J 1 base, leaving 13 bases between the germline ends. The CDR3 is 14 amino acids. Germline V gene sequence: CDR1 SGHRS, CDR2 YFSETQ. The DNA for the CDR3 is TGCGCCAGCACTCGAGGCCCGTCCCAAGAGACCCAGTACTTC. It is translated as CASTRGPSQETQYF.

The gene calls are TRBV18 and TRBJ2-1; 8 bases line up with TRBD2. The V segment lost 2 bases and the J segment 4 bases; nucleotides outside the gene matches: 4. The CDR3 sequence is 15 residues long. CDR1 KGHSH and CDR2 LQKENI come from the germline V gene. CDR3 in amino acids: CASSPIQREYNEQFF. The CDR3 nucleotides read TGTGCCAGCTCACCAATCCAGCGGGAGTACAATGAGCAGTTCTTC.

Here the CDR3 DNA reads TGTGCCAGCTCACCAGACAGGCCAGATACGCAGTATTTT. Translating gives CASSPDRPDTQYF. The gene calls are TRBV18 and TRBJ2-3, with a tentative D call TRBD1 (6 bases). Germline V CDR1 and CDR2: KGHSH, LQKENI. The length of the CDR3 is 13 residues. The V end lost 2 bases, the J end lost 4 bases, and 7 bases lay between the germline ends.

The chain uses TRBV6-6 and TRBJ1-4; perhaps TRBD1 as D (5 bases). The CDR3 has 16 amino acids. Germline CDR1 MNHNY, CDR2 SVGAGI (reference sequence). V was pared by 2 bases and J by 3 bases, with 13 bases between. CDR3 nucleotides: TGTGCCAGCAGTTACGGGGCCCGACAGCCTAATGAAAAACTGTTTTTT. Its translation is CASSYGARQPNEKLFF.

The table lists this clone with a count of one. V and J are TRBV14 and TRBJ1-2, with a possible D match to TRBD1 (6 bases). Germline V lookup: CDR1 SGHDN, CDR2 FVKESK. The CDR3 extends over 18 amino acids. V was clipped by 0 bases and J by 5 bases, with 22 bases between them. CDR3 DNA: TGTGCCAGCAGCCAAGAATTCGGTTGGGCAGGGGACAATTATGGCTACACCTTC. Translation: CASSQEFGWAGDNYGYTF.